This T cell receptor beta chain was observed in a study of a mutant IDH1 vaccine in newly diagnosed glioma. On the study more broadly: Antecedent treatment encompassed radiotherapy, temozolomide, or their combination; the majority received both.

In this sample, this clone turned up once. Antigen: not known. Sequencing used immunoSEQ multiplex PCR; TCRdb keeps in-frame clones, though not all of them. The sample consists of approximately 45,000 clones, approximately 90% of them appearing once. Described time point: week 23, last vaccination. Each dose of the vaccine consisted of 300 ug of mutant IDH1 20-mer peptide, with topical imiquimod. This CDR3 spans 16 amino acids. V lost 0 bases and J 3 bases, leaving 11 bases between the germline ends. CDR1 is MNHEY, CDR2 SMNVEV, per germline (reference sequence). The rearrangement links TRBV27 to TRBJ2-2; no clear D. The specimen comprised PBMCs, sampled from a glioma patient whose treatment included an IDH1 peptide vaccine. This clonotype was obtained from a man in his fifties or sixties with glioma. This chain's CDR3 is CASSLSRLVYTGELFF. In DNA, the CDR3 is TGTGCCAGCAGTTTATCGAGGCTAGTCTACACCGGGGAGCTGTTTTTT.